This T cell receptor (beta chain) was obtained from a study of PD-1 blockade in mismatch repair-deficient tumors. Study context: Patients had approximately 11 mismatch repair-deficient cancer types and were previously treated and progressing.

All patients were mismatch repair deficient, assessed by either PCR or immunohistochemistry. TCR sequencing covered a few patients who responded to pembrolizumab. There are 12 residues in the CDR3. Trimming took off 6 bases at V and 1 base at J, with 9 bases between the two ends. CDR1 is SQVTM and CDR2 is ANQGSEA in the germline V gene. Worth noting for this clone: Its antigen is undetermined.

Generated by immunoSEQ multiplex PCR, the TCRdb table keeps only in-frame clones and is missing some. The table lists 100,000 to 150,000 clones, around 83% of them singletons. Regarding the study as a whole: Tumor-resident clones, often undetectable pretreatment in blood, expanded then contracted after pembrolizumab.

The receptor's source is an adult with mismatch repair-deficient cancer. The sequences come from peripheral blood, collected 44 weeks after starting pembrolizumab. The chain has TRBV29-1 and TRBJ1-2, with no clear D. The CDR3 nucleotides read TGCAGCGTCATATCGGATAACTATGGCTACACCTTC. Amino acids: CSVISDNYGYTF.